A selection of T cell receptor beta chains follows, all from one sample in a study of cytomegalovirus exposure and HLA in healthy donors. Repertoires were generated with immunoSEQ multiplex PCR, while TCRdb's copy carries only in-frame clones and drops some. The sample gives 150,000 to 200,000 clones, approximately 80% of which show up once; approximately 1.6% is in the top ten. Sequenced sample: PBMCs. The receptors here all came from a woman in her 30s in good health and CMV-seronegative. Each CDR3 is given with its conserved first and last residue. The D gene is left open where the match is weak. Some rows have no size entry. The others give once, few or many, or a class for an expanded clone.

abundance,j_gene,d_gene,v_gene,CDR3aa,CDR3nt
.,TRBJ2-7,.,TRBV4-1,CASSQARGREQYF,TGCGCCAGCAGCCAAGCTCGAGGGCGCGAGCAGTACTTC
.,TRBJ1-5,.,TRBV10-3,CAISVEQGMMAQHF,TGTGCCATCAGTGTGGAGCAGGGTATGATGGCCCAGCATTTT
.,TRBJ1-4,.,TRBV6-5,CASSSRRTNEKLFF,TGTGCCAGCAGTTCACGGAGGACGAATGAAAAACTGTTTTTT
.,TRBJ1-6,.,TRBV9,CASSGRTGTRFDNSPLHF,TGTGCCAGCAGCGGAAGGACCGGGACAAGGTTCGATAATTCACCCCTCCACTTT
once,TRBJ1-5,.,TRBV30,CAFNRDNQPQHF,TGTGCCTTCAACAGGGACAATCAGCCCCAGCATTTT
.,TRBJ2-7,TRBD1,TRBV27,CASSLSGTVYEQYF,TGTGCCAGCAGTTTATCAGGGACAGTCTACGAGCAGTACTTC
once,TRBJ1-1,TRBD1,TRBV7-3,CASSPRGLQGANTEAFF,TGTGCCAGCAGCCCAAGGGGCCTACAGGGGGCGAACACTGAAGCTTTCTTT
.,TRBJ2-1,TRBD1,TRBV19,CASRTSDRGYNEQFF,TGTGCCAGTAGGACATCGGACAGGGGGTACAATGAGCAGTTCTTC
.,TRBJ2-7,.,TRBV6-1,CASSPLLTGDYEQYF,TGTGCCAGCAGTCCCTTACTAACAGGAGACTACGAGCAGTACTTC
.,TRBJ2-5,TRBD2,TRBV9,CASSPGGGETQYF,TGTGCCAGCAGCCCCGGCGGGGGGGAGACCCAGTACTTC
once,TRBJ1-5,.,TRBV27,CASSPTGHSQPQHF,TGTGCCAGCAGTCCTACAGGGCATAGTCAGCCCCAGCATTTT
few,TRBJ1-4,TRBD1,TRBV4-3,CASSQGTGGLNEKLFF,TGCGCCAGCAGCCAAGGGACAGGGGGATTAAATGAAAAACTGTTTTTT
few,TRBJ2-7,.,TRBV27,CASSLSSGDSSYEQYF,TGTGCCAGCAGTTTATCGTCCGGTGACAGCTCCTACGAGCAGTACTTC
.,TRBJ2-7,TRBD2,TRBV19,CASRKTSGLSYEQYF,TGTGCCAGTAGAAAGACTAGCGGACTCTCCTACGAGCAGTACTTC
.,TRBJ1-1,TRBD1,TRBV18,CASSPLGQQKTGTEAFF,TGTGCCAGCTCACCTCTGGGACAGCAAAAGACCGGCACTGAAGCTTTCTTT
.,TRBJ2-7,TRBD2,TRBV13,CASRRASGVAYEQYF,TGTGCCAGCCGGAGAGCTAGCGGGGTCGCCTACGAGCAGTACTTC
.,TRBJ2-1,TRBD2,TRBV10-3,CAISESQLAGNEQFF,TGTGCCATCAGTGAGTCGCAACTAGCGGGTAATGAGCAGTTCTTC
.,TRBJ1-5,.,TRBV19,CASSLFVQGTGPQHF,TGTGCCAGTAGCTTATTTGTACAGGGAACGGGGCCCCAGCATTTT
.,TRBJ2-3,TRBD2,TRBV4-2,CASSQVRGGETDTQYF,TGTGCCAGCAGCCAAGTCCGGGGGGGAGAAACAGATACGCAGTATTTT
.,TRBJ1-1,TRBD1,TRBV14,CASSLYRDSNTEAFF,TGTGCCAGCAGCCTGTACCGGGACAGCAACACTGAAGCTTTCTTT
.,TRBJ2-3,TRBD2,TRBV29-1,CSVEDQLSGGALDTQYF,TGCAGCGTTGAAGATCAGTTGAGCGGGGGGGCGTTAGATACGCAGTATTTT
.,TRBJ1-4,.,TRBV4-1,CASSQQEKLFF,TGCGCCAGCAGCCAGCAGGAAAAACTGTTTTTT
.,TRBJ1-3,TRBD1,TRBV18,CASSPDRGGGNTIYF,TGTGCCAGCTCACCGGACAGGGGCGGTGGAAACACCATATATTTT
.,TRBJ2-1,.,TRBV11-3,CASSLRSGIHEQFF,TGTGCCAGCAGCTTGCGCTCAGGGATCCATGAGCAGTTCTTC
.,TRBJ2-5,.,TRBV30,CAWLTSGGTQYF,TGTGCCTGGTTGACTAGTGGCGGGACCCAGTACTTC
.,TRBJ1-5,.,TRBV28,CASSAFHRDGSNQPQHF,TGTGCCAGCAGCGCTTTTCACAGGGATGGTAGCAATCAGCCCCAGCATTTT
.,TRBJ2-3,.,TRBV5-6,CASSFSGTGGDTQYF,TGTGCCAGCAGCTTTTCGGGAACCGGCGGGGATACGCAGTATTTT
.,TRBJ2-7,.,TRBV28,CASSLESAGGPYEQYF,TGTGCCAGCAGTTTAGAGTCTGCTGGGGGCCCCTACGAGCAGTACTTC
few,TRBJ1-1,.,TRBV5-6,CASSLGDMNTEAFF,TGTGCCAGCAGCTTGGGGGACATGAACACTGAAGCTTTCTTT
.,TRBJ2-7,TRBD1,TRBV5-6,CASSLGTVYYEQYF,TGTGCCAGCAGCTTAGGGACAGTATACTACGAGCAGTACTTC
.,TRBJ2-5,.,TRBV7-7,CASSLAVGETQYF,TGTGCTAGCAGCTTAGCGGTCGGGGAGACCCAGTACTTC
once,TRBJ2-2,.,TRBV28,CASSWGGRNTGELFF,TGTGCCAGCAGTTGGGGGGGGCGGAACACCGGGGAGCTGTTTTTT
.,TRBJ1-4,.,TRBV5-6,CASSRKRFLNEKLFF,TGTGCCAGCAGCAGAAAGCGGTTCCTTAATGAAAAACTGTTTTTT
.,TRBJ1-1,TRBD1,TRBV25-1,CASSAGQGEPNTEAFF,TGTGCCAGCAGTGCGGGACAGGGGGAACCGAACACTGAAGCTTTCTTT
once,TRBJ1-1,TRBD1,TRBV2,CASSGQGANTEAFF,TGTGCCAGCAGTGGGCAGGGGGCAAACACTGAAGCTTTCTTT
few,TRBJ2-7,.,TRBV2,CASSQLQTYEQYF,TGTGCCAGCAGTCAGTTACAGACCTACGAGCAGTACTTC
.,TRBJ2-7,.,TRBV7-8,CASSLRDAFSYEQYF,TGTGCCAGCAGCTTGCGGGACGCGTTTTCCTACGAGCAGTACTTC
few,TRBJ2-1,.,TRBV6-5,CASSYLGAGEQFF,TGTGCCAGCAGTTACCTGGGGGCGGGTGAGCAGTTCTTC
.,TRBJ1-5,.,TRBV18,CASSPGQDLGPQHF,TGTGCCAGCTCACCAGGGCAAGACCTTGGGCCCCAGCATTTT
few,TRBJ2-7,TRBD1,TRBV19,CASSIFGTGAGEQYF,TGTGCCAGTAGTATTTTCGGGACAGGGGCGGGCGAGCAGTACTTC
.,TRBJ1-1,.,TRBV4-3,CASSQETHRALNPEAFF,TGCGCCAGCAGCCAAGAAACCCACAGGGCTTTGAACCCTGAAGCTTTCTTT
.,TRBJ2-3,TRBD1,TRBV4-2,CASSLGDRGSDTQYF,TGTGCCAGCAGCCTCGGGGACAGGGGCTCAGATACGCAGTATTTT
.,TRBJ2-7,TRBD1,TRBV6-1,CASSERDRGISYEQYF,TGTGCCAGCAGCGAACGGGACAGGGGGATCTCCTACGAGCAGTACTTC
.,TRBJ2-7,TRBD2,TRBV28,CASSLGLRLPYEQYF,TGTGCCAGCAGTTTGGGACTACGACTTCCCTACGAGCAGTACTTC
few,TRBJ1-6,.,TRBV2,CASSEGQYNSPLHF,TGTGCCAGCAGTGAAGGGCAGTATAATTCACCCCTCCACTTT